This T cell receptor beta chain emerged from a study of T cell responses to AZD1222 COVID-19 vaccine. Study overall: Researchers grouped second doses given at about 4 or about 12 weeks into one pool.

Germline assignment: CDR1 MNHEY and CDR2 SVGAGI. The CDR3 covers 13 residues. Between the trimmed V and J ends, which lost 5 bases and 2 bases, there was a span of 9 bases. Sequenced by immunoSEQ multiplex PCR; TCRdb stores in-frame clones only, minus some. The sample lists about 70,000 clones; about 85% were seen once. Of note for this clone: Its specificity is unknown.

Overall study findings and caveats: Mostly white British, mostly female donors; authors suggested clonal diversity may be underestimated.

The material sequenced was peripheral blood, taken on day 0 of AZD1222 vaccination. The rearrangement links TRBV6-5 to TRBJ1-2; tentative D call: TRBD1 (6 bases). The TCR was taken from an adult in good health. In DNA form, the CDR3 reads TGTGCCAGCAGTAACGGACAGAACTATGGCTACACCTTC. This translates into CASSNGQNYGYTF.